These 11 T cell receptor beta chains were all obtained from the same sample, sequenced in a study of T cell repertoires in cytomegalovirus infection. TCRdb recomputed calls from the reads with MiXCR, one row per CDR3 protein. The table lists a few hundred thousand distinct CDR3 sequences, about 18% of them singletons, with about 45% in the top ten. The sequencing input was CD8+ T cells from PBMCs. The source of these receptors is a human donor in good health (CMV status not recorded). Some clones in this sample may be carry-over from other donors' samples.

Only a few counts were recorded for this clonotype. The CDR3 region has the DNA TGCAGTGCTAGTCTCACTGAGAACACTGAAGCTTTCTTT. It translates to CSASLTENTEAFF. V usage is TRBV20-1 and J usage is TRBJ1-1, with D uncertain. The ends were cut back, 3 bases at V and 1 base at J, with 9 bases in the middle. The germline gives CDR1 DFQATT, CDR2 SNEGSKA (reference sequence). The CDR3 runs 13 residues.

The table lists this clonotype with a few counts. V usage is TRBV28 and J usage is TRBJ2-7; 10 bases are a match to TRBD1. Germline CDR1 reads MDHEN; CDR2 reads SYDVKM. Trimming took 5 bases from V and 6 from J; bases not matched to a gene: 4. The CDR3 runs to 13 residues. The CDR3 protein is CASSIRDRGEQYF. The CDR3 region has the DNA TGTGCCAGCAGTATCCGGGACAGGGGCGAGCAGTACTTC.

The J gene is TRBJ2-1, the V gene TRBV28; D unclear. There are 12 residues in the CDR3. V dropped 1 base and J dropped 10 bases, with 8 bases sitting between them. The germline CDR1 and CDR2 sequences are MDHEN and SYDVKM. The CDR3 reads CASSLSVREQFF. The DNA of the CDR3 is TGTGCCAGCAGTTTATCAGTCCGGGAGCAGTTCTTC.

At least ten counts were recorded for this clonotype. This chain joins TRBV28 and TRBJ2-7, with D possibly called TRBD1 or TRBD2 (5 bases each). V gave up 6 bases and J gave up 0 bases, with 12 bases separating them. The CDR3 loop spans 14 amino acids. Germline assignment: CDR1 MDHEN and CDR2 SYDVKM. CDR3 protein: CASSGARSSYEQYF. CDR3 sequence (DNA): TGTGCCAGCAGCGGGGCTCGGAGCTCCTACGAGCAGTACTTC.

This sequence joins TRBV2 and TRBJ2-7; maybe TRBD1 (6 bases). The CDR3 totals 15 residues. Germline loops: CDR1 SNHLY, CDR2 FYNNEI. V was trimmed by 3 bases and J by 3 bases, leaving 15 bases between them. The DNA for the CDR3 is TGTGCCAGCAGTGATGTGGCAGGGGCGGACTACGAGCAGTACTTC. Encoded protein: CASSDVAGADYEQYF.

This clonotype turned up a few times. Being one base from a much bigger clone, this may be a read error. This chain uses TRBV12-3 or TRBV12-4 with TRBJ2-7; no firm D call. The CDR3 has 12 residues. V dropped 6 bases and J dropped 0 bases, with 6 bases sitting between them. This CDR3 is CASSVSSYEQYF. The CDR3 nucleotides read TGTGCCAGCAGCGTGAGCTCCTACGAGCAGTACTTC.

V usage is TRBV20-1 and J usage is TRBJ2-7; the match to TRBD1 covers 8 bases. Germline CDR1 DFQATT, CDR2 SNEGSKA (reference sequence). This CDR3 region has 14 residues. The V and J ends lost 4 bases and 3 bases, in that order; junction bases with no gene match: 8. CDR3 in amino acids: CSAISGTGGYEQYF. The CDR3 DNA follows: TGCAGTGCTATCTCCGGGACAGGCGGCTACGAGCAGTACTTC.

The chain's CDR3 is CASSLSESFYEQYF. CDR3 DNA sequence: TGTGCCAGCAGCTTATCAGAGTCCTTCTACGAGCAGTACTTC. The chain carries TRBV7-9 and TRBJ2-7; D not certain. The CDR3 is made up of 14 amino acids. Looked up from germline, CDR1 is SEHNR and CDR2 is FQNEAQ (reference sequence). The ends were cut back, 2 bases at V and 3 bases at J, with 11 bases in the middle.

This clonotype was counted a few times. The rearrangement joins TRBV10-3 to TRBJ1-1; D is perhaps TRBD1 (6 bases). CDR1 and CDR2 (germline): ENHRY, SYGVKD. Trimming took 2 bases from V and 7 from J, leaving 11 bases between them. The CDR3 has 13 residues. The CDR3 bases are TGTGCCATCAGTGAGGCAGGGGCCGGTGAAGCTTTCTTT. Residues: CAISEAGAGEAFF.

This clonotype was counted many times. This rearrangement joins TRBV10-3 to TRBJ2-7; 8 bases agree with TRBD1. The CDR3 consists of 16 residues. The J segment lost 0 bases and the V segment lost 6 bases, leaving 10 bases of the junction unmatched. Germline CDR1 ENHRY, CDR2 SYGVKD. The CDR3 region has the DNA TGTGCCATCAGCCCCGGGGCAGGGGGCCACTCCTACGAGCAGTACTTC. Translation: CAISPGAGGHSYEQYF.

This clonotype was seen a handful of times. This sequence joins TRBV2 and TRBJ2-3; maybe TRBD2 (6 bases). This CDR3 has 16 amino acids. Trimming took 5 bases from V and 4 from J, leaving 19 bases between them. Germline V gene sequence: CDR1 SNHLY, CDR2 FYNNEI. The CDR3 nucleotides are TGTGCCAGCAGTTCGCTGGACTACCCGGGGGCAGATACGCAGTATTTT. Translated: CASSSLDYPGADTQYF.